The 24 T cell receptor beta chains listed next were all sequenced from one sample in a study of blood T cells in healthy people across ages. Next came a second PCR, run for roughly 6 to 11 cycles, which used a sample-barcoded 5' primer along with a J-beta primer mix. TCRdb independently ran MiXCR on the 5' RACE reads; one entry per CDR3 protein. This sample has around 520,000 distinct CDR3 sequences, with around a quarter found just once. The data also belong to a second study, concerning T cells of mothers and their children.

The source material was blood. The origin of the receptors is a boy between 2 and 15 years old in good health.

There are many counts of this clonotype. The J gene is TRBJ2-1, the V gene TRBV10-3, with TRBD2 matching over 11 bases. This CDR3 comprises 13 residues. Germline V gene sequence: CDR1 ENHRY, CDR2 SYGVKD. J was trimmed by 6 bases and V by 10 bases; bases with no gene match: 5. This CDR3 is CATSLAGANEQFF. In DNA, the CDR3 is TGTGCCACCTCACTAGCGGGAGCCAATGAGCAGTTCTTC.

The V gene is TRBV12-3 or TRBV12-4, the J gene TRBJ1-5; D is perhaps TRBD1 (5 bases). Trimming cost V 5 bases and J 2 bases, with 10 bases left between them. The CDR3 totals 14 residues. CDR3 sequence: CASSGGGGNQPQHF. In DNA, the CDR3 is TGTGCCAGCAGTGGCGGAGGGGGCAATCAGCCCCAGCATTTT.

This clonotype was counted a few times. The chain combines TRBV7-7 with TRBJ2-2, with 8 bases matching TRBD1. V lost 3 bases, J lost 1 base, and 1 base stayed unmatched. The CDR3 spans 15 residues. Germline-derived CDR1 and CDR2 are SSHAT and FNYEAQ (reference sequence). DNA of the CDR3: TGTGCCAGCAGCTTTGGGACAGGGAACACCGGGGAGCTGTTTTTT. This codes for CASSFGTGNTGELFF. Looking up the rest from reference TRBV7-7 and TRBJ2-2 gives the full variable domain: GAGVSQSPRYKVTKRGQDVTLRCDPISSHATLYWYQQALGQGPEFLTYFNYEAQPDKSGLPSDRFSAERPEGSISTLTIQRTEQRDSAMYRCASSFGTGNTGELFFGEGSRLTVL.

This clonotype was detected a few times. This chain links TRBV6-1 with TRBJ2-4; 8 bases agree with TRBD1. With 8 bases clipped from V and 0 bases from J, the junction kept 12 bases outside the gene matches. CDR1 and CDR2 from the germline V gene are MNHNS and SASEGT. The CDR3 has 17 amino acids. CDR3 sequence (DNA): TGTGCCAGCGGGGACAGGTCTTTGACACTAGCCAAAAACATTCAGTACTTC. Its translation: CASGDRSLTLAKNIQYF.

V usage is TRBV6-5 and J usage is TRBJ1-4, with D unresolved. The CDR3 is 12 amino acids. V was clipped by 8 bases and J by 8 bases, with 12 bases between them. Per germline, CDR1 MNHEY and CDR2 SVGAGI. The CDR3 nucleotides read TGTGCCAGCGGACGAGGACGGGAAAAACTGTTTTTT. Translating it yields CASGRGREKLFF.

In its sample, this clonotype was seen a few times. This chain links TRBV18 with TRBJ2-5; 9 nucleotides line up with TRBD1. The J call could be wrong; TRBJ2-7 is a better fit for the DNA end. CDR3 length: 14 amino acids. Germline CDR1 is KGHSH and CDR2 is LQKENI. The CDR3 sequence: CASSGTGWDYEQYF. The CDR3 nucleotides read TGTGCCAGCTCGGGGACAGGGTGGGACTACGAGCAGTACTTC.

This clonotype was detected only a few times. V and J are TRBV29-1 and TRBJ1-2, with D possibly matching TRBD1 (6 bases). The V gene's germline CDR1 is SQVTM and CDR2 ANQGSEA. V was cut by 6 bases and J by 4 bases, with 24 bases left in between. The CDR3 is 16 amino acids. The CDR3 sequence: CSVETGQGRTGYGYTF. CDR3 sequence (DNA): TGCAGCGTCGAAACAGGGCAAGGAAGAACTGGCTATGGCTACACCTTC.

This clonotype was seen a handful of times. The junction differs from germline at one of its ends, possibly a read error. The chain recombines TRBV27 with TRBJ1-2, with D perhaps matching TRBD1 (5 bases). The CDR3 is 13 amino acids. Germline loops: CDR1 MNHEY, CDR2 SMNVEV (reference sequence). The CDR3 reads CASSPRRDDGYTF. CDR3 sequence (DNA): TGCGCCAGCAGTCCCCGCAGGGACGATGGCTACACCTTC.

V and J are TRBV6-1 and TRBJ2-7, with D unclear. Germline CDR1 and CDR2: MNHNS and SASEGT. V was cut by 11 bases and J by 3 bases, with 17 bases left in between. The CDR3 loop spans 13 amino acids. CDR3 protein: CASLSGPFYEQYF. The CDR3 nucleotides are TGTGCCTCTCTCTCGGGCCCTTTCTACGAGCAGTACTTC.

This clonotype was seen more than once but under ten times. One junction end disagrees with the germline gene, perhaps due to a read error. V usage is TRBV7-6 and J usage is TRBJ2-3; 9 nucleotides agree with TRBD2. Germline values: CDR1 SGHVS, CDR2 FNYEAQ. The CDR3 is 15 amino acids. CDR3 sequence: CASSRTGTSIDTQYF. As DNA, the CDR3 is TGTGCCAGCAGCCGGACGGGGACTAGCATAGATACGCAGTATTTT.

The chain couples TRBV12-3 or TRBV12-4 to TRBJ2-2; tentatively, D is TRBD1 (7 bases). Trimming took 2 bases from V and 1 from J, leaving 11 bases between them. This CDR3 comprises 16 residues. CDR3 in DNA: TGTGCCAGCAGTTTAAGGGGGCGGGAGAACACCGGGGAGCTGTTTTTT. Translated, it gives CASSLRGRENTGELFF.

This clonotype was detected only a few times. This chain connects TRBV12-3 or TRBV12-4 to TRBJ2-4; 8 bases agree with TRBD1. CDR3 length: 14 residues. Trimming at V came to 6 bases and at J to 8 bases, leaving 9 bases not matched to a gene. CDR3 sequence: CASSDGTGEDIQYF. The CDR3 nucleotides are TGTGCCAGCAGCGACGGGACAGGAGAGGACATTCAGTACTTC.

The table lists this clonotype with a few counts. The chain combines TRBV12-3 or TRBV12-4 with TRBJ2-3; 10 bases line up with TRBD2. With V trimmed by 7 bases and J by 5 bases, 6 bases remained unmatched. This CDR3 contains 14 residues. The CDR3 sequence is CASISSGSRDTQYF. CDR3 coding DNA: TGTGCCAGCATCTCTAGCGGGAGTAGAGATACGCAGTATTTT.

The chain links TRBV2 to TRBJ2-5, with D maybe TRBD1 (5 bases). The J call may not be correct, given that the DNA end is closer to TRBJ2-1. The CDR3 totals 15 residues. From germline, CDR1 is SNHLY and CDR2 FYNNEI. For the CDR3, the DNA is TGTGCCAGCAGTGGGACAACCCATATTTACAATGAGCAGTTCTTC. This gives the protein CASSGTTHIYNEQFF.

The chain uses TRBV11-3 and TRBJ2-3; no clear D. CDR1 is SGHNT and CDR2 is YENEEA in the germline V gene. The CDR3 totals 15 residues. The germline V and J ends were trimmed by 4 bases and 2 bases, with 13 bases remaining between them. The CDR3 DNA is TGTGCCAGCAGCTCCTCAGCCGGATACACAGATACGCAGTATTTT. This codes for CASSSSAGYTDTQYF.

The V gene is TRBV6-2 or TRBV6-3, the J gene TRBJ1-2; D uncertain. Germline CDR1 MNHEY, CDR2 SVGEGT. The CDR3 is 15 amino acids. With 2 bases removed from V and 1 base from J, the gap between germline ends came to 11 bases. The CDR3 DNA sequence: TGTGCCAGCAGTTACAGACGGACCAGTAACTATGGCTACACCTTC. Protein product: CASSYRRTSNYGYTF.

The CDR3 reads CASSWVDTGELFF. CDR3 nucleotides: TGTGCCAGCAGTTGGGTCGACACCGGGGAGCTGTTTTTT. The rearrangement uses TRBV27 and TRBJ2-2, with D hard to call. The V gene's germline CDR1 is MNHEY and CDR2 SMNVEV (reference sequence). V was pared by 4 bases and J by 3 bases, with 6 bases between. The CDR3 totals 13 residues.

A few counts support this clonotype. The V and J genes are TRBV4-3 and TRBJ2-7, with 8 bases that match TRBD1. Germline CDR1 LGHNA, CDR2 YSLEER. The CDR3 loop spans 14 amino acids. Trimming took 3 bases from V and 1 from J; bases not matched to a gene: 2. As DNA, the CDR3 is TGCGCCAGCAGCCACGGGACAGGTTCCTACGAGCAGTACTTC. Amino acid sequence: CASSHGTGSYEQYF.

This clonotype was picked up a small number of times. The chain couples TRBV6-1 to TRBJ2-3, with no clear D. The germline V gene has CDR1 MNHNS and CDR2 SASEGT. V gave up 0 bases and J gave up 3 bases, with 13 bases separating them. The CDR3 loop spans 16 amino acids. The CDR3 reads CASSEAQGSGTDTQYF. The CDR3 nucleotides read TGTGCCAGCAGTGAAGCTCAAGGGTCCGGAACAGATACGCAGTATTTT.

The chain has TRBV20-1 and TRBJ1-5; 7 bases agree with TRBD1. The germline CDR1 and CDR2 sequences are DFQATT and SNEGSKA (reference sequence). V dropped 6 bases and J dropped 0; count of bases not matched to a gene: 5. The CDR3 is 14 residues long. The CDR3 DNA is TGCAGTGCCTCGACAGGGTATAGCAATCAGCCCCAGCATTTT. Protein: CSASTGYSNQPQHF.

This chain connects TRBV9 to TRBJ2-5, with D tentatively TRBD2 (5 bases). TRBJ2-1 matches the DNA end more closely, so the J call is doubtful. The CDR3 runs to 15 residues. Germline CDR1 SGDLS, CDR2 YYNGEE. The CDR3 nucleotides are TGTGCCAGCAGCGTACTCGGGAACCCCCACAATGAGCAGTTCTTC. Translated: CASSVLGNPHNEQFF.

CDR3 loop: CASGAYGGYEQYF. DNA for the CDR3: TGTGCTAGTGGGGCCTATGGGGGGTACGAGCAGTACTTC. V gene TRBV12-5 combines with J gene TRBJ2-7, with a weak D call TRBD2 (6 bases). Trimming cost V 6 bases and J 4 bases, with 13 bases left between them. This CDR3 region has 13 residues. Germline V gene data show CDR1 as LGHNT and CDR2 as FRNRAP.

This rearrangement joins TRBV30 to TRBJ1-2; D might be TRBD1 (6 bases). Germline V gene data show CDR1 as GTSNPN and CDR2 as SVGIG (reference sequence). There are 14 residues in the CDR3. Trimming pared 0 bases from V and 8 bases from J, leaving 16 bases between. The CDR3 coding sequence is TGTGCCTGGAGTGTACGGAGGGGGGTGCGCGGCTACACCTTC. Protein product: CAWSVRRGVRGYTF.

The chain couples TRBV6-6 to TRBJ2-5; 8 bases fit TRBD1. The J call is uncertain, as TRBJ2-1 better fits the DNA end. This CDR3 is 13 amino acids long. Looked up from germline, CDR1 is MNHNY and CDR2 is SVGAGI (reference sequence). CDR3 region: CATSQGEEDEQFF. CDR3 nucleotide sequence: TGTGCCACCTCACAGGGGGAAGAAGATGAGCAGTTCTTC.